The clone carrying this T cell receptor beta chain was observed a handful of times. The antigen is undetermined. This CDR3 has 14 residues. Germline CDR1 SNHLY, CDR2 FYNNEI. Trimming took off 6 bases at V and 4 bases at J, with 15 bases between the two ends. These data are taken from a study of shared clonotypes between healthy human individuals. Looking at the study overall: CD8 memory received one plate per donor, CD8 naive two, CD4 memory three and CD4 naive three.

Findings of the study overall: An expected dependence of interdonor clonotype sharing on sequencing depth was noted.

The test was conducted at deep level. Using immunoSEQ multiplex PCR, the repertoire was profiled, and TCRdb retains in-frame clones only, with some absent. The repertoire consists of 2 million to 2.5 million clones, with 85% to 95% occurring once and the leading ten covering around 0.4%. The source is a man aged 18 to 35 in good health. Some clones in this sample may be carry-over from other donors' samples. This sequence joins TRBV2 and TRBJ1-2, with D maybe TRBD1 (6 bases). Sequencing was carried out using naive CD4+ T cells from PBMCs. Subset: CD45RA+ positively selected. CDR3 sequence (DNA): TGTGCCAGCAGAGTATCGACAGGCCGCTATGGCTACACCTTC. Translated, it gives CASRVSTGRYGYTF.